Each of the 25 T cell receptor beta chains below was sequenced from the same sample in a study of blood T cells in healthy people across ages. With a J-beta primer mix and a sample-barcoded 5' primer, a second PCR ran 7 to 11 cycles. TCRdb re-analysed the 5' RACE reads in MiXCR, keeping a single row per CDR3 protein. The sample has about a million distinct CDR3 sequences, just over 50% seen once. Sequencing was performed on blood. All receptors come from a woman aged 60-75 years in good health.

In its sample, this clonotype was seen once. One end of the junction fails to match germline, which may point to a read error. The V gene is TRBV19, the J gene TRBJ2-4; D is tentatively TRBD1 or TRBD2 (6 bases each). The CDR3 is made up of 15 amino acids. Germline-derived CDR1 and CDR2 are LNHDA and SQIVND (reference sequence). Here the CDR3 reads CASKAGQGLFFEQCF. CDR3 coding DNA: TGTGCCAGTAAGGCGGGACAAGGTCTTTTCTTCGAGCAGTGCTTC.

This clonotype occurred once. The missing conserved phenylalanine or tryptophan at the end of this CDR3 makes a read error likely. The gene calls are TRBV18 and TRBJ2-7, with 8 positions matching TRBD1. V shed 0 bases, J shed 4 bases, and the junction held 11 bases outside the gene matches. The germline CDR1 and CDR2 sequences are KGHSH and LQKENI. This CDR3 has 17 amino acids. CDR3 loop: CASSPPYGQGVGYEQYY. The CDR3 DNA is TGTGCCAGCTCACCACCCTATGGACAGGGCGTCGGGTACGAGCAGTACTAC.

The chain combines TRBV5-4 with TRBJ2-7; 8 nucleotides align to TRBD2. This CDR3 contains 16 residues. V gave up 6 bases and J gave up 0 bases; unmatched junction bases: 11. The germline gives CDR1 SGHNT, CDR2 YYREEE (reference sequence). The CDR3 sequence is CASTREGGFSSYEQYF. CDR3 DNA sequence: TGTGCCAGCACCCGGGAGGGCGGCTTCAGCTCCTACGAGCAGTACTTC. Based on the CDR3 plus reference TRBV5-4 and TRBJ2-7, the full variable domain is ETGVTQSPTHLIKTRGQQVTLRCSSQSGHNTVSWYQQALGQGPQFIFQYYREEENGRGNFPPRFSGLQFPNYSSELNVNALELDDSALYLCASTREGGFSSYEQYFGPGTRLTVT.

The rearrangement links TRBV4-2 to TRBJ2-5; unclear D gene. Near its end, the DNA agrees better with TRBJ2-7, so the J call may be wrong. Looked up from germline, CDR1 is LGHNA and CDR2 is YNFKEQ. The length of the CDR3 is 14 residues. The CDR3 sequence is CASSRPELTHEQYF. The CDR3 region has the DNA TGTGCCAGCAGCCGACCAGAGTTAACCCACGAGCAGTACTTC.

The chain links TRBV2 to TRBJ2-5; 8 bases align to TRBD2. The ends lost 10 bases at V and 0 bases at J; junction bases unmatched: 10. The germline gives CDR1 SNHLY, CDR2 FYNNEI. CDR3 length equals 15 residues. The CDR3: CATRSNSGDQETQYF. CDR3 coding DNA: TGTGCCACCCGCTCTAATAGCGGGGACCAAGAGACCCAGTACTTC.

The chain recombines TRBV21-1 with TRBJ2-2. TRBV21-1 is a listed pseudogene. The CDR3 is made up of 15 amino acids. Here the CDR3 reads CASSKAGPDTGELFF. Written as DNA, the CDR3 is TGTGCCAGCAGCAAAGCTGGGCCGGACACCGGGGAGCTGTTTTTT.

CDR3 nucleotides: TGTGCCAGCAGCGCGGGTAGCGGGAGGGCAGATACGCAGTATTTT. Translated, it gives CASSAGSGRADTQYF. The chain combines TRBV7-2 with TRBJ2-3; 11 positions agree with TRBD2. Germline loops: CDR1 SGHTA, CDR2 FQGNSA. The junction had 5 bases not matched to a gene; V was cut back by 5 bases and J by 4 bases. The CDR3 sequence is 15 residues long.

With regard to this clonotype: A much larger clone is a single base away; this may be a read error. It is unclear where the CDR3 begins or ends on the DNA, so no DNA is shown, and the CDR3 is as TCRdb lists it. V gene TRBV7-2 combines with J gene TRBJ2-5; TRBD1 is taken as the D call from the table, unchecked against the DNA. The CDR3 is 16 residues long, ends included. The germline V gene has CDR1 SGHTA and CDR2 FQGNSA. The CDR3 reads CASSLVLRAGGETQYF.

The table lists this clonotype with a count of one. The chain recombines TRBV9 with TRBJ2-1; no firm D call. The CDR3 is 16 residues long. Germline lookup yields CDR1 SGDLS and CDR2 YYNGEE. V was cut by 0 bases and J by 5 bases, with 15 bases left in between. CDR3 nucleotides: TGTGCCAGCAGCGTAGTTGGGTCATCGTCTAACAATGAGCAGTTCTTC. Translating it yields CASSVVGSSSNNEQFF.

The sample holds a few counts of this clonotype. The genes are TRBV20-1 and TRBJ2-7, with unresolved D. The V end was cut by 0 bases, the J end by 2 bases, with 14 bases between. This CDR3 has 15 residues. Germline V lookup: CDR1 DFQATT, CDR2 SNEGSKA (reference sequence). The CDR3 sequence: CSARDEKTITYEQYF. Here the CDR3 DNA reads TGCAGTGCTAGAGATGAGAAAACTATTACCTACGAGCAGTACTTC.

V usage is TRBV7-8 and J usage is TRBJ2-3, with unresolved D. Germline values: CDR1 SGHVS, CDR2 FQNEAQ. This CDR3 contains 13 residues. Deletions cut 5 bases from V and 6 bases from J, with 12 bases between. CDR3 nucleotide sequence: TGTGCCAGCAGCGTAGACGGAGTGGATACGCAGTATTTT. It encodes CASSVDGVDTQYF.

The CDR3 spells CASRCEAGGTDTQYF. CDR3 coding DNA: TGTGCCAGCAGATGCGAAGCGGGAGGCACAGATACGCAGTATTTT. The V and J genes are TRBV7-6 and TRBJ2-3, with 8 bases matching TRBD2. The CDR3 runs to 15 residues. CDR1 SGHVS and CDR2 FNYEAQ come from the germline V gene. V lost 6 bases and J lost 1; bases outside the gene matches: 6.

The chain links TRBV2 to TRBJ1-4, with 7 bases matching TRBD1. Germline CDR1 SNHLY, CDR2 FYNNEI. V lost 5 bases and J lost 6; bases outside the gene matches: 6. The CDR3 runs 14 residues. The CDR3 loop reads CASSPGQLYEKLFF. The CDR3 DNA reads TGTGCCAGCAGTCCGGGACAGCTTTATGAAAAACTGTTTTTT.

This chain connects TRBV11-2 to TRBJ2-3; a possible D gene is TRBD2 (6 bases). CDR1 is SGHAT, CDR2 FQNNGV, per germline. The V gene lost 3 bases and the J gene lost 2 bases, with 15 bases spanning the gap. This CDR3 is built from 16 residues. This CDR3 reads CASSFGRATFTDTQYF. The CDR3, as DNA: TGTGCCAGCAGCTTCGGGAGAGCAACCTTCACAGATACGCAGTATTTT.

CDR3 sequence reads: CASSQDHGTDYGYTF. CDR3 in DNA: TGCGCCAGCAGCCAAGATCACGGGACAGACTATGGCTACACCTTC. The chain uses TRBV4-1 and TRBJ1-2; 7 bases agree with TRBD1. Germline V lookup: CDR1 MGHRA, CDR2 YSYEKL. This CDR3 comprises 15 residues. Losses at the gene ends were 0 bases for V and 3 bases for J; bases not matched to a gene: 4.

V and J are TRBV2 and TRBJ2-5, with no clear D. V was shortened by 4 bases and J by 4 bases, with 10 bases between the two germline ends. CDR1 is SNHLY, CDR2 FYNNEI, per germline. This CDR3 contains 13 residues. The CDR3 bases are TGTGCCAGCAGTGGGTGGGTTGGAGAGACCCAGTACTTC. This gives the protein CASSGWVGETQYF.

This clonotype turned up a few times. CDR3 DNA sequence: TGCAGCGTTGCCCCTAATGCTGGGACAGAGACCCAGTACTTC. Amino acids: CSVAPNAGTETQYF. V usage is TRBV29-1 and J usage is TRBJ2-5; D possibly matches TRBD1 or TRBD2 (5 bases each). The V end lost 4 bases, the J end lost 4 bases, and 16 bases lay between the germline ends. Germline V CDR1 and CDR2: SQVTM, ANQGSEA. The CDR3 covers 14 residues.

This chain links TRBV29-1 with TRBJ2-6; TRBD1 matches 11 bases. Germline CDR1 is SQVTM and CDR2 is ANQGSEA. Trimming cost V 6 bases and J 1 base; bases outside gene matches: 11. The CDR3 is made up of 18 amino acids. The CDR3 loop reads CSVRSGTGGLSGANVLTF. The CDR3 nucleotides read TGCAGCGTAAGATCCGGGACAGGGGGACTATCTGGGGCCAACGTCCTGACTTTC. Combining the CDR3 with reference TRBV29-1 and TRBJ2-6 gives the whole variable domain SAVISQKPSRDICQRGTSLTIQCQVDSQVTMMFWYRQQPGQSLTLIATANQGSEATYESGFVIDKFPISRPNLTFSTLTVSNMSPEDSSIYLCSVRSGTGGLSGANVLTFGAGSRLTVL.

The gene calls are TRBV14 and TRBJ2-1; D tentatively fits TRBD1 or TRBD2 (6 bases each). The CDR3 sequence is 14 residues long. Germline V lookup: CDR1 SGHDN, CDR2 FVKESK. V shed 9 bases and J shed 5 bases, with 17 bases lying between them. The CDR3 nucleotides are TGTGCCAGGTTTTGGGGGGCAATGAACAATGAGCAGTTCTTC. Protein sequence: CARFWGAMNNEQFF.

The rearrangement joins TRBV6-2 or TRBV6-3 to TRBJ2-4, with TRBD2 matching over 15 bases. V shed 3 bases, J shed 5 bases, and the junction held 8 bases outside the gene matches. The CDR3 length is 18 residues. From germline, CDR1 is MNHEY and CDR2 SVGEGT. In DNA, the CDR3 is TGTGCCAGCAGTTATAGGACTAGCGGGAGGGGACCGGAAAACATTCAGTACTTC. This encodes CASSYRTSGRGPENIQYF.

The CDR3 DNA sequence: TGTGCCAGCCTCGCGGTCCAAGCTAACTATGGCTACACCTTC. It is translated as CASLAVQANYGYTF. The chain is built from TRBV6-6 and TRBJ1-2; unclear D gene. The CDR3 is 14 amino acids. V was clipped by 8 bases and J by 0 bases, with 13 bases between them. Per germline, CDR1 MNHNY and CDR2 SVGAGI (reference sequence).

This CDR3 reads CASSFNPGGLGGTGELFF. DNA for the CDR3: TGTGCCAGCAGTTTCAATCCAGGGGGCCTCGGGGGGACCGGGGAGCTGTTTTTT. The chain joins TRBV12-3 or TRBV12-4 to TRBJ2-2; tentatively, D is TRBD1 (8 bases). The CDR3 loop spans 18 amino acids. Trimming stripped 3 bases from V and 5 bases from J, with 22 bases between.

The chain links TRBV5-1 to TRBJ2-3; 11 positions match TRBD2. From germline, CDR1 is SGHRS and CDR2 YFSETQ. V dropped 1 base and J dropped 7; count of bases not matched to a gene: 11. This CDR3 comprises 17 residues. In DNA form, the CDR3 reads TGCGCCAGCAGCTTGACTACCGGCACTAGCGGGAGCCATACGCAGTATTTT. Its translation is CASSLTTGTSGSHTQYF.

The chain couples TRBV2 to TRBJ2-4; the match to TRBD2 covers 7 bases. The end of the DNA is better explained by TRBJ2-7, so the J call may be wrong. The length of the CDR3 is 14 residues. Germline CDR1 and CDR2: SNHLY and FYNNEI. The CDR3: CASSATSRGFEQYF. The CDR3 DNA follows: TGTGCCAGCAGCGCGACTAGCCGAGGTTTCGAGCAGTACTTC.

As to this clonotype: The junction differs from germline at one of its ends, possibly a read error. V gene TRBV7-9 combines with J gene TRBJ1-4; D call uncertain. Germline CDR1 is SEHNR and CDR2 is FQNEAQ (reference sequence). This CDR3 is 17 amino acids long. The CDR3 is CASSLRSMRATNGKLFF. The DNA of the CDR3 is TGTGCCAGCAGCCTACGTAGTATGAGGGCGACTAATGGAAAACTGTTTTTT.